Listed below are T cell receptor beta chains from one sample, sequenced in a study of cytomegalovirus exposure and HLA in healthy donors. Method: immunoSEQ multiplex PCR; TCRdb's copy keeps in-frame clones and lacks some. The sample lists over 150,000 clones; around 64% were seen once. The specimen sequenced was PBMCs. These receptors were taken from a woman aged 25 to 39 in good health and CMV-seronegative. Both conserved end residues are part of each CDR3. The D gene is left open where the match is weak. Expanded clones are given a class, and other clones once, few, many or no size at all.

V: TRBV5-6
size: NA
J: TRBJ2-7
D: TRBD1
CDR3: CASSRDRRLSEQYF
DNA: TGTGCCAGCAGCCGGGACAGGCGTCTATCCGAGCAGTACTTC

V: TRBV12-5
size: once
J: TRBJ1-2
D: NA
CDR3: CASGLDRSNGYTF
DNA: TGTGCTAGTGGTTTGGACAGGAGTAATGGCTACACCTTC

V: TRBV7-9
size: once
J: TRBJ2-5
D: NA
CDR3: CASSLANQETQYF
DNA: TGTGCCAGCAGCTTAGCCAACCAAGAGACCCAGTACTTC

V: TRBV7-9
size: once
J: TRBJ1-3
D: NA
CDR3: CSSSLSMGQDTIYF
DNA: TGTTCCAGCAGCTTATCGATGGGCCAGGACACCATATATTTT

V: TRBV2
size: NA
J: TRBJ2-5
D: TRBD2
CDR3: CASRLAGEETQYF
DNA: TGTGCCAGCAGACTAGCGGGGGAAGAGACCCAGTACTTC

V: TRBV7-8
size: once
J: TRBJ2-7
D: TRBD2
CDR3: CASSLAQSGRAYEQYF
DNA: TGTGCCAGCAGCTTAGCGCAGTCCGGGAGGGCCTACGAGCAGTACTTC

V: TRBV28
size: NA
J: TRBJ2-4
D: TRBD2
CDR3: CASSLPLAGTGTKNIQYF
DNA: TGTGCCAGCAGCTTACCCCTAGCGGGGACGGGGACCAAAAACATTCAGTACTTC

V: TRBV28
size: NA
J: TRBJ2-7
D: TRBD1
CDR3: CASSFGDSTYEQYF
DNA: TGTGCCAGCAGTTTTGGGGACAGTACCTACGAGCAGTACTTC

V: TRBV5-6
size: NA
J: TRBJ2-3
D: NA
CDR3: CASSYGKAEGTQYF
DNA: TGTGCCAGCAGCTACGGGAAGGCAGAAGGTACGCAGTATTTT

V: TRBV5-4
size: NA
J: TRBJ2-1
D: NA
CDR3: CASSLALYNEQFF
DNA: TGTGCCAGCAGCTTGGCACTTTACAATGAGCAGTTCTTC

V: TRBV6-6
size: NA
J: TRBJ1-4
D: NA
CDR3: CASSYDGEDVSGKLFF
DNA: TGTGCCAGCAGTTACGACGGGGAAGATGTTAGTGGAAAACTGTTTTTT

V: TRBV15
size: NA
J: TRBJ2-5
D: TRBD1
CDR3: CATSRDLGGQRPGETQYF
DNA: TGTGCCACCAGCAGAGATCTAGGGGGCCAACGTCCGGGAGAGACCCAGTACTTC

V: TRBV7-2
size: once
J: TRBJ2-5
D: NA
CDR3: CASSSPRDTPETQYF
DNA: TGTGCCAGCAGCTCCCCTCGGGACACGCCGGAGACCCAGTACTTC

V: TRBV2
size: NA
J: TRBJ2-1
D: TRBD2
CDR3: CASSASAGPGGNEQFF
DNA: TGTGCCAGCAGTGCTTCAGCGGGTCCGGGGGGCAATGAGCAGTTCTTC

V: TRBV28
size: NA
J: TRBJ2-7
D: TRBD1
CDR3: CASSTFRDSSYEQYF
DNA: TGTGCCAGCTCTACCTTCCGGGACAGCTCCTACGAGCAGTACTTC

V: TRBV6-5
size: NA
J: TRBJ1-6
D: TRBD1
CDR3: CASRSGGWNSPLHF
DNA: TGTGCCAGCAGATCAGGGGGCTGGAATTCACCCCTCCACTTT

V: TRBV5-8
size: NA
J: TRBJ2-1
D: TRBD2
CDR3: CASSLLYTSGSGEQFF
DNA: TGTGCCAGCAGCTTGTTGTATACTAGCGGAAGTGGTGAGCAGTTCTTC

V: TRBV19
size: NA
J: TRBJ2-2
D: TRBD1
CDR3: CASSASTGGGELFF
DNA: TGTGCCAGTAGTGCGAGTACAGGGGGAGGGGAGCTGTTTTTT

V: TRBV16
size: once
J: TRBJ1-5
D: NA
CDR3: CASRIWGENQPQHF
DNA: TGTGCCAGCAGGATCTGGGGGGAAAATCAGCCCCAGCATTTT

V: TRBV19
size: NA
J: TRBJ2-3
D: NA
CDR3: CASSILESTDTQYF
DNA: TGTGCCAGTAGTATTTTAGAGAGTACAGATACGCAGTATTTT

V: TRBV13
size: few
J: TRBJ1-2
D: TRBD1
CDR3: CASRVQGNLGYTF
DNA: TGTGCCAGCAGGGTACAGGGGAATCTTGGCTACACCTTC

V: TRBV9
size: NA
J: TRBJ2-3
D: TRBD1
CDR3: CASSLRQGDRDTQYF
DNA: TGTGCCAGCAGCCTGAGACAGGGGGACAGAGATACGCAGTATTTT

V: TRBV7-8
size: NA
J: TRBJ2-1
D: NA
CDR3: CASSIGGNEQFF
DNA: TGTGCCAGCAGCATAGGCGGCAATGAGCAGTTCTTC

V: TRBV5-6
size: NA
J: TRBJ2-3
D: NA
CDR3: CASSLTGIPTDTQYF
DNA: TGTGCCAGCAGCTTGACAGGGATCCCCACAGATACGCAGTATTTT

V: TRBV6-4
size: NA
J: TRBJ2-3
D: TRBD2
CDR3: CASPPSGRVSDTQYF
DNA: TGTGCCAGCCCTCCAAGCGGGAGGGTCTCAGATACGCAGTATTTT

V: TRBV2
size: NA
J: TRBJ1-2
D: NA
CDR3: CASSGDNSNYGYTF
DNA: TGTGCCAGCAGCGGGGACAACTCTAACTATGGCTACACCTTC

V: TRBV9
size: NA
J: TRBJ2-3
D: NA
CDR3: CASSVGASDPQYF
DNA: TGTGCCAGCAGCGTAGGGGCTAGCGATCCGCAGTATTTT